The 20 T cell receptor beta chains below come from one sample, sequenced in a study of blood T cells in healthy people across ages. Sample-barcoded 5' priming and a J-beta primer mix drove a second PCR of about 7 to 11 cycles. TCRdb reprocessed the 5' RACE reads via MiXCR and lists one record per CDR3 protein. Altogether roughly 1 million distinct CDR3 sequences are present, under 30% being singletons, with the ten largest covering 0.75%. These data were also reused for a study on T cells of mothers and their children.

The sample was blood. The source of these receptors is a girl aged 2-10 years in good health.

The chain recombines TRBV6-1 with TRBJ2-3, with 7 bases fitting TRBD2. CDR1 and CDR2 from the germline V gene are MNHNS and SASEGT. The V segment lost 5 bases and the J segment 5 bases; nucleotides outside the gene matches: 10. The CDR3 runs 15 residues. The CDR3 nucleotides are TGTGCCAGCAGTAACGCTCGGCGGGGGAAAGATACGCAGTATTTT. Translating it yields CASSNARRGKDTQYF.

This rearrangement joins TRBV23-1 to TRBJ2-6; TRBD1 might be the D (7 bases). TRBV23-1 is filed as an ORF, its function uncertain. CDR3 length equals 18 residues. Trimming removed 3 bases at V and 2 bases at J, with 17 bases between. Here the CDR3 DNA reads TGCGCCAGCAGTCATTTAAAGGAGGGGGCTGCTGGGGCCAACGTCCTGACTTTC. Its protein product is CASSHLKEGAAGANVLTF.

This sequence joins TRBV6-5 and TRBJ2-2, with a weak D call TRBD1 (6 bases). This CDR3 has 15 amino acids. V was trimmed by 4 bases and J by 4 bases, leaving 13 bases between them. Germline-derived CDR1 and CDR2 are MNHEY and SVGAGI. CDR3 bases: TGTGCCAGCAGTTTTACAGGGTCGGGCACCGGGGAGCTGTTTTTT. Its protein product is CASSFTGSGTGELFF.

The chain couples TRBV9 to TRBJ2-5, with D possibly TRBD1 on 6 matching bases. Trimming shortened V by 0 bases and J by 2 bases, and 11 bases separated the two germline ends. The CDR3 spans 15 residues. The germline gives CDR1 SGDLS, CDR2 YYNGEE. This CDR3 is CASSVEGTTQETQYF. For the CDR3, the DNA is TGTGCCAGCAGCGTAGAGGGGACAACTCAAGAGACCCAGTACTTC.

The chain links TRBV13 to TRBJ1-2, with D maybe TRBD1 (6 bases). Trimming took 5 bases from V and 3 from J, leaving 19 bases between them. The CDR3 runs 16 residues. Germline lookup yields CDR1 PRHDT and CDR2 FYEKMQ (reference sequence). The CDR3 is CASSSPHRDGDYGYTF. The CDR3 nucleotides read TGTGCCAGCAGCAGCCCACACAGGGACGGCGACTATGGCTACACCTTC.

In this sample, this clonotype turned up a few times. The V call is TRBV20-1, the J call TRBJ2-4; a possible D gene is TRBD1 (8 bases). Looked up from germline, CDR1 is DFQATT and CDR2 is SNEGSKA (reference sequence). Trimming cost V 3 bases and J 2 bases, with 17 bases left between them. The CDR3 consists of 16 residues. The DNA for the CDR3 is TGCAGTGCTAGGGAGACAGGGGAGGGAACCAAAAACATTCAGTACTTC. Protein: CSARETGEGTKNIQYF.

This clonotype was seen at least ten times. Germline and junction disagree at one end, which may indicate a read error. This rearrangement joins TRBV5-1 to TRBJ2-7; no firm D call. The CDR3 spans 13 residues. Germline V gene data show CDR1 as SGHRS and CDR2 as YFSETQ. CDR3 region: CASSSDNSYEQYF. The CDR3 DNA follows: TGTGCCAGCAGTTCTGACAACTCCTACGAGCAGTACTTC.

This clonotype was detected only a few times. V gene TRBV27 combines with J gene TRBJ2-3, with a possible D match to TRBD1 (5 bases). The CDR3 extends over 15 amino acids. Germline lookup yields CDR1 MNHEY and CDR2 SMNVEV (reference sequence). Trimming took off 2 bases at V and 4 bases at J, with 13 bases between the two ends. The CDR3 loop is CASSLVRERADTQYF. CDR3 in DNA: TGTGCCAGCAGTTTAGTCAGGGAAAGGGCAGATACGCAGTATTTT.

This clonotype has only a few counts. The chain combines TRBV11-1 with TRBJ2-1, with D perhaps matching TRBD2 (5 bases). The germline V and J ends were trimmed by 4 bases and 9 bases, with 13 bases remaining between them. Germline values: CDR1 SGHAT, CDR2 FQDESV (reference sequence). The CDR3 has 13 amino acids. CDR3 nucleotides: TGTGCCAGCAGCTCCGATAGCGATGGTGAGCAGTTCTTC. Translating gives CASSSDSDGEQFF.

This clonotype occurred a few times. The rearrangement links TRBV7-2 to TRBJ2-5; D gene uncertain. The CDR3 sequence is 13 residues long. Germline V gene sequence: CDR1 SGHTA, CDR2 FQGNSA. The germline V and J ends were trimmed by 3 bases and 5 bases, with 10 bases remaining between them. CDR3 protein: CASSFSFSETQYF. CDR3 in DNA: TGTGCCAGCAGCTTTTCATTTTCGGAGACCCAGTACTTC. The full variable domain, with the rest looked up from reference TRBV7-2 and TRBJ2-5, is GAGVSQSPSNKVTEKGKDVELRCDPISGHTALYWYRQSLGQGLEFLIYFQGNSAPDKSGLPSDRFSAERTGGSVSTLTIQRTQQEDSAVYLCASSFSFSETQYFGPGTRLLVL.

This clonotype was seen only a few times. CDR3 protein: CATSDRTGGASPLHF. The CDR3 nucleotides are TGTGCCACCAGTGATCGAACAGGGGGCGCGTCACCCCTCCACTTT. J is TRBJ1-6 and V is TRBV24-1, with 9 bases lining up with TRBD1. The germline V gene has CDR1 KGHDR and CDR2 SFDVKD. CDR3 length: 15 amino acids. Trimming cost V 3 bases and J 10 bases; bases outside gene matches: 6.

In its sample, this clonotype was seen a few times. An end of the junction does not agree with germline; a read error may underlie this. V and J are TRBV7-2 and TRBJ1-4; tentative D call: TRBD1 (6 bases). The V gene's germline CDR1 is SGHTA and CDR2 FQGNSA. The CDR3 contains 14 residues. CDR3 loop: CACSPDSVDEKLFF. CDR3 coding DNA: TGTGCCTGCAGCCCGGACAGCGTCGACGAAAAACTGTTTTTT. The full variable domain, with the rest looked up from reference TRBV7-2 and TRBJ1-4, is GAGVSQSPSNKVTEKGKDVELRCDPISGHTALYWYRQSLGQGLEFLIYFQGNSAPDKSGLPSDRFSAERTGGSVSTLTIQRTQQEDSAVYLCACSPDSVDEKLFFGSGTQLSVL.

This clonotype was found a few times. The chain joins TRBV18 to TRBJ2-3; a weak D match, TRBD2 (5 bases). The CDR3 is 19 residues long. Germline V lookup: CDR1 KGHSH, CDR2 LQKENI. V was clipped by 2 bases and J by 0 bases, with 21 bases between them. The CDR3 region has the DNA TGTGCCAGCTCACCATTTTCGACCGACTACGGGATTAGCACAGATACGCAGTATTTT. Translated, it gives CASSPFSTDYGISTDTQYF.

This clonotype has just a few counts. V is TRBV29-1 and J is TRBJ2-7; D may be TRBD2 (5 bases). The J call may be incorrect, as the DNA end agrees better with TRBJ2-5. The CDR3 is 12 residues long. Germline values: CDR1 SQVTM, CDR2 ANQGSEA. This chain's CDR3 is CSVEIRGKTQYF. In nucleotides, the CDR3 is TGCAGCGTTGAAATCCGGGGAAAGACCCAGTACTTC.

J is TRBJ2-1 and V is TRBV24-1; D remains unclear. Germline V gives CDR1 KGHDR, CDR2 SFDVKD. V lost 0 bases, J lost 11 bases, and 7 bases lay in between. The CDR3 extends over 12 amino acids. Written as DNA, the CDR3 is TGTGCCACCAGTGATTTGCGGAAAAAGCAGTTCTTC. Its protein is CATSDLRKKQFF.

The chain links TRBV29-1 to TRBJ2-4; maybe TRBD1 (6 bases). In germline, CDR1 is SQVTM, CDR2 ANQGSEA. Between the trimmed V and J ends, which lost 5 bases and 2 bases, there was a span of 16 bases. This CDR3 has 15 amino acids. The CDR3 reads CSVLSGVATKNIQYF. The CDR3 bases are TGCAGCGTTCTTTCAGGGGTCGCAACCAAAAACATTCAGTACTTC.

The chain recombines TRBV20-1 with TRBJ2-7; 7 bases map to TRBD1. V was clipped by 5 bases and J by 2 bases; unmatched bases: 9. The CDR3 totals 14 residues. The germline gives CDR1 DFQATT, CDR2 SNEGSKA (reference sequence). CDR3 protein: CSALGRDSAYEQYF. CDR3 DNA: TGCAGTGCTCTAGGTCGGGACAGCGCCTACGAGCAGTACTTC.

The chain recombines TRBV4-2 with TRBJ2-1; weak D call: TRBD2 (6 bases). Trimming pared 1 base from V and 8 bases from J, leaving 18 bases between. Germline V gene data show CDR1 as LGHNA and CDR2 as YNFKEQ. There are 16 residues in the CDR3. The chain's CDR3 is CASSQGLGGVLDEQFF. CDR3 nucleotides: TGTGCCAGCAGCCAAGGACTAGGCGGGGTTTTAGATGAGCAGTTCTTC.

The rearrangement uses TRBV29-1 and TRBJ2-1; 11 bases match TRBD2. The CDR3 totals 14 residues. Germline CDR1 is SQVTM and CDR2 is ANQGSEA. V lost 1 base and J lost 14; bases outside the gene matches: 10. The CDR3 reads CSVEGLLAGDEKFF. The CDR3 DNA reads TGCAGCGTTGAAGGTTTACTAGCGGGGGACGAGAAGTTCTTC.

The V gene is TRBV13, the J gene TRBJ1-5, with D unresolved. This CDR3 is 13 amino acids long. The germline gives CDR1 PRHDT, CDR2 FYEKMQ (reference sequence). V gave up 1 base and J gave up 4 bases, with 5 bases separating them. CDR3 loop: CASSLEDNQPQHF. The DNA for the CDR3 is TGTGCCAGCAGCTTAGAAGATAATCAGCCCCAGCATTTT.